The entry below describes one T cell receptor beta chain. Its antigen remains unknown. Assay: immunoSEQ multiplex PCR; the TCRdb copy retains only in-frame clones and omits some. The table shows almost 85,000 clones, with 90% to 95% occurring only once. This entry belongs to a study of graft-versus-host responses after intestinal transplantation. General study points: Recipient marrow harbored GvH clones, some of which surfaced first in ileum or blood. Individuals who had graft-donor T cell macrochimerism had allografts that showed high graft-versus-host to host-versus-graft clonal ratios.

The ends lost 3 bases at V and 5 bases at J; junction bases unmatched: 0. This CDR3 is 12 amino acids long. The germline V gene encodes CDR1 LGHNA and CDR2 YSLEER. This TCR derives from a human donor who received an intestinal transplant. The sample was unstimulated CD4+ T cells sorted from spleen or lymph node cells, taken before intestinal transplant. V gene TRBV4-3 combines with J gene TRBJ1-2; the match to TRBD1 covers 7 bases. In DNA form, the CDR3 reads TGCGCCAGCAGCCAGACAGGGTATGGCTACACCTTC. Translation: CASSQTGYGYTF.